Shown below are 32 T cell receptor beta chains from a single sample sequenced in a study of regulatory dendritic cells for organ transplantation. Clones were read by immunoSEQ multiplex PCR, and TCRdb kept only the in-frame ones, dropping some. Among 12,000 or so clones listed, 74% were seen once. These receptors lack a known antigen. Sorted T cells were CFSE-labeled and cultured 5 days with allogeneic regulatory or mature dendritic cells at 1:10. Sequencing was done on a sample of naive CD4+ T cells from blood cultured with regulatory dendritic cells. Subset indicated: CD45RA+ naive T cells. The source is a human donor in good health.

The chain combines TRBV19 with TRBJ2-7; 7 nucleotides match TRBD1. CDR1 and CDR2 (germline): LNHDA, SQIVND (reference sequence). CDR3 length equals 15 residues. V lost 3 bases to trimming and J lost 4 bases; unmatched junction nucleotides: 9. CDR3 DNA sequence: TGTGCCAGTAGTATGGCCGGGACAGACGTTTACGAGCAGTACTTC. Translated, it gives CASSMAGTDVYEQYF.

The chain recombines TRBV19 with TRBJ1-2, with 7 positions matching TRBD1. J gave up 2 bases and V 4 bases, and 1 base lay outside the gene matches. The CDR3 runs to 13 residues. Per germline, CDR1 LNHDA and CDR2 SQIVND (reference sequence). CDR3 DNA sequence: TGTGCCAGTAGTACGGGACAGAACTATGGCTACACCTTC. Protein: CASSTGQNYGYTF.

This clone has a single count. The V and J genes are TRBV7-8 and TRBJ2-7; no clear D. Germline V lookup: CDR1 SGHVS, CDR2 FQNEAQ. This CDR3 region has 12 residues. The V gene lost 2 bases and the J gene lost 5 bases, with 7 bases spanning the gap. In DNA, the CDR3 is TGTGCCAGCAGCTTACGGTTGGACGAGCAGTACTTC. Protein product: CASSLRLDEQYF.

The CDR3 region is CASRPGQGAIVQETQYF. The CDR3 nucleotides are TGTGCCAGCAGGCCGGGACAGGGTGCAATTGTTCAAGAGACCCAGTACTTC. V and J are TRBV2 and TRBJ2-5, with 9 bases identical to TRBD1. The CDR3 contains 17 residues. V gave up 6 bases and J gave up 2 bases; unmatched junction bases: 13. Germline V gene sequence: CDR1 SNHLY, CDR2 FYNNEI.

The rearrangement links TRBV15 to TRBJ2-7, with 13 bases matching TRBD2. The germline V gene has CDR1 LNHNV and CDR2 YYDKDF (reference sequence). The junction had 1 base not matched to a gene; V was cut back by 5 bases and J by 0 bases. CDR3 length: 15 residues. CDR3 region: CATSRLAGGSYEQYF. The CDR3 coding sequence is TGTGCCACCAGCCGACTAGCGGGGGGCTCCTACGAGCAGTACTTC.

The V call is TRBV29-1, the J call TRBJ2-7; 10 bases align to TRBD1. Germline CDR1 and CDR2: SQVTM and ANQGSEA. Trimming at V came to 4 bases and at J to 6 bases, leaving 9 bases not matched to a gene. The CDR3 consists of 14 residues. The CDR3 is CSVGRTGGMGEQYF. CDR3 coding DNA: TGCAGCGTTGGAAGGACAGGGGGTATGGGCGAGCAGTACTTC.

The chain is built from TRBV7-8 and TRBJ1-2; 8 nucleotides line up with TRBD1. V lost 1 base, J lost 4 bases, and 2 bases stayed unmatched. This CDR3 is built from 14 residues. CDR1 is SGHVS and CDR2 is FQNEAQ in the germline V gene. Written as DNA, the CDR3 is TGTGCCAGCAGCTTAGTGGGGACAGGCTATGGCTACACCTTC. This sequence encodes CASSLVGTGYGYTF.

The chain employs TRBV5-1 and TRBJ2-7; maybe TRBD1 (6 bases). The V end lost 3 bases, the J end lost 0 bases, and 10 bases lay between the germline ends. Germline lookup yields CDR1 SGHRS and CDR2 YFSETQ. This CDR3 is 14 amino acids long. The CDR3 DNA is TGCGCCAGCAGCTCCGACAGGATCTCCTACGAGCAGTACTTC. Protein: CASSSDRISYEQYF.

The V call is TRBV19, the J call TRBJ1-1, with 8 bases that match TRBD1. The CDR3 loop spans 15 amino acids. Losses at the gene ends were 7 bases for V and 0 bases for J; bases not matched to a gene: 7. CDR1 LNHDA and CDR2 SQIVND come from the germline V gene (reference sequence). The CDR3 nucleotides are TGTGCCAGTACCCAGGGGGCTCTTCTGAACACTGAAGCTTTCTTT. It is translated as CASTQGALLNTEAFF.

The J gene is TRBJ1-2, the V gene TRBV25-1; D remains unclear. Per germline, CDR1 MGHDK and CDR2 SYGVNS. CDR3 length equals 15 residues. Trimming stripped 1 base from V and 2 bases from J, with 11 bases between. The CDR3 protein is CASSELSGLNYGYTF. The CDR3 DNA sequence: TGTGCCAGCAGTGAATTGAGCGGTCTGAACTATGGCTACACCTTC.

The rearrangement uses TRBV5-1 and TRBJ1-5, with TRBD1 as a possible D gene (6 bases). Trimming removed 1 base at V and 6 bases at J, with 14 bases between. The germline CDR1 and CDR2 sequences are SGHRS and YFSETQ. This CDR3 has 15 residues. The CDR3 protein is CASSLNGGATQPQHF. The CDR3 DNA is TGCGCCAGCAGCTTGAATGGGGGGGCGACTCAGCCCCAGCATTTT. The full variable domain, rest sourced from reference TRBV5-1 and TRBJ1-5, is KAGVTQTPRYLIKTRGQQVTLSCSPISGHRSVSWYQQTPGQGLQFLFEYFSETQRNKGNFPGRFSGRQFSNSRSEMNVSTLELGDSALYLCASSLNGGATQPQHFGDGTRLSIL.

The chain links TRBV18 to TRBJ1-1, with unresolved D. The germline V gene encodes CDR1 KGHSH and CDR2 LQKENI. There are 12 residues in the CDR3. The V end lost 2 bases, the J end lost 11 bases, and 12 bases lay between the germline ends. Here the CDR3 DNA reads TGTGCCAGCTCACCAATGCGGGAAGGCGCTTTCTTT. Protein: CASSPMREGAFF.

The chain employs TRBV5-1 and TRBJ2-7; possible D gene TRBD1, 6 bases. The V gene lost 4 bases and the J gene lost 5 bases, with 25 bases spanning the gap. From germline, CDR1 is SGHRS and CDR2 YFSETQ. This CDR3 is 17 amino acids long. CDR3 sequence (DNA): TGCGCCAGCAGCCCAAGCGCGGACAGTTGGGTTGGGGACGAGCAGTACTTC. Its translation: CASSPSADSWVGDEQYF. The whole variable domain, filled in from reference TRBV5-1 and TRBJ2-7, reads KAGVTQTPRYLIKTRGQQVTLSCSPISGHRSVSWYQQTPGQGLQFLFEYFSETQRNKGNFPGRFSGRQFSNSRSEMNVSTLELGDSALYLCASSPSADSWVGDEQYFGPGTRLTVT.

The J gene is TRBJ2-3, the V gene TRBV5-1; D is uncertain. Trimming shortened V by 0 bases and J by 6 bases, and 8 bases separated the two germline ends. This CDR3 is built from 13 residues. The germline gives CDR1 SGHRS, CDR2 YFSETQ. The CDR3 protein is CASSLGPADTQYF. DNA for the CDR3: TGCGCCAGCAGCTTGGGACCAGCGGATACGCAGTATTTT.

V is TRBV19 and J is TRBJ1-5; D call uncertain. The CDR3 runs to 15 residues. V was shortened by 1 base and J by 9 bases, with 16 bases between the two germline ends. Germline V CDR1 and CDR2: LNHDA, SQIVND (reference sequence). This CDR3 is CASSIGPPAGPPQHF. CDR3 in DNA: TGTGCCAGTAGTATAGGCCCTCCCGCGGGCCCGCCCCAGCATTTT. Full variable domain (missing parts from reference TRBV19 and TRBJ1-5): DGGITQSPKYLFRKEGQNVTLSCEQNLNHDAMYWYRQDPGQGLRLIYYSQIVNDFQKGDIAEGYSVSREKKESFPLTVTSAQKNPTAFYLCASSIGPPAGPPQHFGDGTRLSIL.

The chain carries TRBV6-5 and TRBJ2-5, with TRBD1 matching 8 bases. The germline V gene encodes CDR1 MNHEY and CDR2 SVGAGI. The CDR3 length is 16 residues. The J segment lost 5 bases and the V segment lost 4 bases, leaving 12 bases of the junction unmatched. The CDR3 sequence is CASSSGTGPLVETQYF. CDR3 sequence (DNA): TGTGCCAGCAGTTCAGGGACAGGTCCCTTGGTGGAGACCCAGTACTTC.

This clone was detected only once. The genes are TRBV5-1 and TRBJ1-2, with D maybe TRBD1 (5 bases). Trimming pared 0 bases from V and 8 bases from J, leaving 20 bases between. Germline assignment: CDR1 SGHRS and CDR2 YFSETQ. The CDR3 length is 16 residues. The CDR3 region has the DNA TGCGCCAGCAGCTTGGACAGGCATAGCAGATCGCCAGGCTACACCTTC. As protein: CASSLDRHSRSPGYTF. The entire variable domain, with the rest obtained from reference TRBV5-1 and TRBJ1-2, is as follows: KAGVTQTPRYLIKTRGQQVTLSCSPISGHRSVSWYQQTPGQGLQFLFEYFSETQRNKGNFPGRFSGRQFSNSRSEMNVSTLELGDSALYLCASSLDRHSRSPGYTFGSGTRLTVV.

V usage is TRBV4-2 and J usage is TRBJ1-2; 7 bases map to TRBD1. Trimming took 1 base from V and 0 from J; bases not matched to a gene: 2. CDR1 and CDR2 (germline): LGHNA, YNFKEQ. The CDR3 is 15 residues long. As DNA, the CDR3 is TGTGCCAGCAGCCAAGGGCAGGGGGCTAACTATGGCTACACCTTC. Encoded protein: CASSQGQGANYGYTF.

This clone has only a few counts. The chain recombines TRBV23-1 with TRBJ2-1; TRBD1 is a possible D gene (6 bases). TRBV23-1 is an ORF; its function is uncertain. The CDR3 totals 14 residues. The V and J ends lost 4 bases and 6 bases respectively, with 13 bases between them. The CDR3 here is CASSRNKTGNEQFF. CDR3 coding DNA: TGCGCCAGCAGTCGAAATAAGACAGGCAATGAGCAGTTCTTC.

This clone was seen once. This chain connects TRBV7-9 to TRBJ2-5, with TRBD1 identical over 10 bases. V dropped 1 base and J dropped 4; count of bases not matched to a gene: 3. CDR1 is SEHNR, CDR2 FQNEAQ, per germline (reference sequence). The CDR3 is made up of 15 amino acids. The CDR3 DNA reads TGTGCCAGCAGCTTAGGACAGGGGGCTGGAGAGACCCAGTACTTC. Translated, it gives CASSLGQGAGETQYF.

V is TRBV5-5 and J is TRBJ2-2, with D perhaps matching TRBD2 (5 bases). This CDR3 is built from 16 residues. V dropped 2 bases and J dropped 4 bases, with 15 bases sitting between them. Germline lookup yields CDR1 SGHKS and CDR2 YYEKEE (reference sequence). CDR3 sequence: CASSFLRGRGTGELFF. The CDR3 nucleotides read TGTGCCAGCAGCTTTCTACGAGGGCGCGGCACCGGGGAGCTGTTTTTT. The whole variable domain, remainder taken from reference TRBV5-5 and TRBJ2-2, is DAGVTQSPTHLIKTRGQQVTLRCSPISGHKSVSWYQQVLGQGPQFIFQYYEKEERGRGNFPDRFSARQFPNYSSELNVNALLLGDSALYLCASSFLRGRGTGELFFGEGSRLTVL.

The chain uses TRBV4-1 and TRBJ2-7, with D possibly being TRBD2 (6 bases). The V gene's germline CDR1 is MGHRA and CDR2 YSYEKL. V was cut by 0 bases and J by 2 bases, with 14 bases left in between. The CDR3 runs 16 residues. The CDR3 sequence: CASSQDWAGMTYEQYF. DNA of the CDR3: TGCGCCAGCAGCCAAGATTGGGCGGGGATGACCTACGAGCAGTACTTC.

This clone is a singleton in its sample. V is TRBV5-6 and J is TRBJ2-1; 8 bases fit TRBD1. V lost 0 bases, J lost 9 bases, and 5 bases stayed unmatched. Germline lookup yields CDR1 SGHDT and CDR2 YYEEEE. The CDR3 consists of 14 residues. This chain's CDR3 is CASSLVDRVPEQFF. The CDR3 region has the DNA TGTGCCAGCAGCTTGGTGGACAGGGTCCCTGAGCAGTTCTTC.

This clone turned up a few times. The sample carries other DNA sequences with the same CDR3. This chain links TRBV18 with TRBJ2-7, with 8 bases aligning to TRBD1. There are 14 residues in the CDR3. Trimming removed 6 bases from V and 3 bases from J; junction bases left unmatched: 7. The V gene's germline CDR1 is KGHSH and CDR2 LQKENI. The CDR3 DNA follows: TGTGCCAGCTCCCCTGGACAGGGTTTCTACGAGCAGTACTTC. Translated: CASSPGQGFYEQYF.

This sequence joins TRBV11-3 and TRBJ1-1; D gene uncertain. Deletions cut 0 bases from V and 1 base from J, with 6 bases between. Germline-derived CDR1 and CDR2 are SGHNT and YENEEA. The CDR3 length is 14 residues. The CDR3 DNA follows: TGTGCCAGCAGCTTAGATAGCCCGAACACTGAAGCTTTCTTT. This gives the protein CASSLDSPNTEAFF.

The chain uses TRBV5-4 and TRBJ2-1; the match to TRBD1 covers 7 bases. CDR1 and CDR2 (germline): SGHNT, YYREEE (reference sequence). V trimming: 0 bases; J trimming: 4 bases; junction bases outside the gene matches: 4. The CDR3 has 15 residues. The chain's CDR3 is CASSLDRGSYNEQFF. DNA for the CDR3: TGTGCCAGCAGCTTGGACAGGGGTTCGTACAATGAGCAGTTCTTC.

The chain employs TRBV11-3 and TRBJ1-5; D is unclear. Per the germline V gene, CDR1 is SGHNT and CDR2 is YENEEA. Trimming pared 5 bases from V and 7 bases from J, leaving 12 bases between. CDR3 length: 13 residues. This CDR3 is CASSADGEQPQHF. CDR3 coding DNA: TGTGCCAGCAGCGCGGACGGGGAACAGCCCCAGCATTTT.

The chain joins TRBV5-1 to TRBJ1-1; D is unresolved. The V end lost 0 bases, the J end lost 8 bases, and 23 bases lay between the germline ends. CDR3 length: 17 residues. Per germline, CDR1 SGHRS and CDR2 YFSETQ. The CDR3 nucleotides read TGCGCCAGCAGCTTGGCCGGAATTGGGTCTCCGTCAGGCGAAGCTTTCTTT. Translating gives CASSLAGIGSPSGEAFF.

This clone is a singleton in its sample. This chain links TRBV7-3 with TRBJ2-2, with D possibly matching TRBD2 (5 bases). Trimming removed 5 bases from V and 5 bases from J, with 15 bases in between. Germline lookup yields CDR1 SGHTA and CDR2 FQGTGA. This CDR3 is 15 amino acids long. The CDR3 DNA sequence: TGTGCCAGCAGCCTCTCGGCCGGAGGTACCGGGGAGCTGTTTTTT. It encodes CASSLSAGGTGELFF.

The chain is built from TRBV5-1 and TRBJ1-2; TRBD1 agrees at 8 bases. The CDR3 extends over 15 amino acids. The germline V gene encodes CDR1 SGHRS and CDR2 YFSETQ. V lost 3 bases, J lost 6 bases, and 10 bases stayed unmatched. CDR3 residues: CASSWGGQGGDGYTF. CDR3 in DNA: TGCGCCAGCAGCTGGGGAGGACAGGGCGGAGATGGCTACACCTTC.

The V and J genes are TRBV4-1 and TRBJ1-5; D is uncertain. The CDR3 spans 13 residues. Deletions cut 0 bases from V and 9 bases from J, with 9 bases between. Germline assignment: CDR1 MGHRA and CDR2 YSYEKL. The CDR3 sequence: CASSQDRVRPQHF. CDR3 bases: TGCGCCAGCAGCCAAGATCGGGTTCGGCCCCAGCATTTT.

V is TRBV2 and J is TRBJ1-5, with 9 bases matching TRBD1. The J segment lost 6 bases and the V segment lost 7 bases, leaving 1 base of the junction unmatched. Per the germline V gene, CDR1 is SNHLY and CDR2 is FYNNEI. The CDR3 runs to 12 residues. This chain's CDR3 is CASKDRGQPQHF. The CDR3 DNA sequence: TGTGCCAGCAAGGACAGGGGTCAGCCCCAGCATTTT.